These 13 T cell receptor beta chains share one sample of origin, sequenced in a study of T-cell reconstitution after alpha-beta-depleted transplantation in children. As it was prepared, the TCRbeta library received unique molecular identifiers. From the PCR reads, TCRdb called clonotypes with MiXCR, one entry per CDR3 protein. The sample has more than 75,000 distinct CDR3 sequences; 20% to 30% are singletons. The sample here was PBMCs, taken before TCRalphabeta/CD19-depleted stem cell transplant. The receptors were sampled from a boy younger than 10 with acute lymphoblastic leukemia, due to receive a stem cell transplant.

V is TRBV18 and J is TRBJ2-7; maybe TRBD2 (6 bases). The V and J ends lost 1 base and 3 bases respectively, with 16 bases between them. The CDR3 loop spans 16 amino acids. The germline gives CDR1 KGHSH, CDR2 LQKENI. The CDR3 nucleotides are TGTGCCAGCTCACCACGGGTTGCCCAGGGAGGCTACGAGCAGTACTTC. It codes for CASSPRVAQGGYEQYF.

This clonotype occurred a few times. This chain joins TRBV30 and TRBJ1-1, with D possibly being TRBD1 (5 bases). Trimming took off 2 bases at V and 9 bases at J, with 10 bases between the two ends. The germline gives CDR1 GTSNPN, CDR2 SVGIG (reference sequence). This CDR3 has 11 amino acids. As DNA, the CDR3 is TGTGCCTGGAGTCCGACAGAGCAAGCTTTCTTT. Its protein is CAWSPTEQAFF.

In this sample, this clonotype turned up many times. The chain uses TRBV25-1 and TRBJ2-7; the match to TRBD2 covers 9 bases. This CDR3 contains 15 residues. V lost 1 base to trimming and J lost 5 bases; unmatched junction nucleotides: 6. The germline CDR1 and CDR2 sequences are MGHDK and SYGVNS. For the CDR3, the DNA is TGTGCCAGCAGTGAATTGGCGGGAGGGTTCAACGAGCAGTACTTC. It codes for CASSELAGGFNEQYF.

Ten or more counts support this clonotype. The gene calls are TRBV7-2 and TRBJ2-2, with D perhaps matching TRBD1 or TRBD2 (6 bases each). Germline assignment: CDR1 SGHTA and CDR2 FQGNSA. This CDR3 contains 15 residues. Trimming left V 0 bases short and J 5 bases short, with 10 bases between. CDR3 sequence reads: CASSLARGVTGELFF. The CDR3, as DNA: TGTGCCAGCAGCTTAGCTAGGGGGGTTACCGGGGAGCTGTTTTTT.

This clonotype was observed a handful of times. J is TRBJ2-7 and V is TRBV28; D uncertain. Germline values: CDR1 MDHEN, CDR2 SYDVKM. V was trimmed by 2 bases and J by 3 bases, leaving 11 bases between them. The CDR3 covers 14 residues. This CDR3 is CASSLVGYIYEQYF. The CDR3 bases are TGTGCCAGCAGTTTAGTCGGCTATATCTACGAGCAGTACTTC.

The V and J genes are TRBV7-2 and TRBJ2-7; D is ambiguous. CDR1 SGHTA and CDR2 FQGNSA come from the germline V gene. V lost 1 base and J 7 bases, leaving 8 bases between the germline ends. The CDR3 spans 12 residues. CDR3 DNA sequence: TGTGCCAGCAGCTTAGGACCGAGGGAGCAGTACTTC. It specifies CASSLGPREQYF. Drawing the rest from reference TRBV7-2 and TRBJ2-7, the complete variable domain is GAGVSQSPSNKVTEKGKDVELRCDPISGHTALYWYRQSLGQGLEFLIYFQGNSAPDKSGLPSDRFSAERTGGSVSTLTIQRTQQEDSAVYLCASSLGPREQYFGPGTRLTVT.

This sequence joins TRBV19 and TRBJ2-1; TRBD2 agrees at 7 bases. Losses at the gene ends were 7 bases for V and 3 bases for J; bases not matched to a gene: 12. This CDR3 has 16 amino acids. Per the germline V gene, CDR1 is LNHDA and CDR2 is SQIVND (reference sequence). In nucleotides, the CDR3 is TGTGCCAGTACTAGCGGAGGGGCCCTTATCTACAATGAGCAGTTCTTC. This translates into CASTSGGALIYNEQFF.

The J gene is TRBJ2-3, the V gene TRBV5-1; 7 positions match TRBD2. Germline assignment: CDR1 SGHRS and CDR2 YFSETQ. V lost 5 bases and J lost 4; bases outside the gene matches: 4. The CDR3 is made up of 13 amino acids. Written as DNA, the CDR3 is TGCGCCAGCAGGCCACTAGCGTCAGATACGCAGTATTTT. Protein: CASRPLASDTQYF.

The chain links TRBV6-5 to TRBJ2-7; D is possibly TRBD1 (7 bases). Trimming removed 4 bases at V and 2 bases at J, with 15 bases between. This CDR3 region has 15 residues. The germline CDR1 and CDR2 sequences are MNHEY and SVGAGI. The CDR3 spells CASSLGGQRTYEQYF. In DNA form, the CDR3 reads TGTGCCAGCAGTTTGGGGGGACAGCGGACCTACGAGCAGTACTTC.

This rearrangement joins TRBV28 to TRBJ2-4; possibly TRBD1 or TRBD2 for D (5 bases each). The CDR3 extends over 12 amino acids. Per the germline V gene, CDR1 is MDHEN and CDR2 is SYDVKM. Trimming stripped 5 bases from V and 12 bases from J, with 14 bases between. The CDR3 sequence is CASSQTGTGQYF. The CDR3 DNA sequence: TGTGCCAGCAGTCAGACCGGGACCGGTCAGTACTTC.

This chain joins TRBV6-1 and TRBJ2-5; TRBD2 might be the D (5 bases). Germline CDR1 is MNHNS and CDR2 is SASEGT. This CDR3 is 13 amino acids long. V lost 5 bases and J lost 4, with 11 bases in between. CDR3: CASSPSFPETQYF. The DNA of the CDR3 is TGTGCCAGCAGTCCTAGCTTTCCAGAGACCCAGTACTTC.

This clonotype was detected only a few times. The CDR3 DNA is TGCAGTGCAACCACAGGGGGCTCCTCTGGAAACACCATATATTTT. Protein: CSATTGGSSGNTIYF. V gene TRBV20-1 combines with J gene TRBJ1-3; 9 bases are shared with TRBD1. The V segment lost 6 bases and the J segment 0 bases; nucleotides outside the gene matches: 6. The CDR3 spans 15 residues. Germline V gives CDR1 DFQATT, CDR2 SNEGSKA (reference sequence).

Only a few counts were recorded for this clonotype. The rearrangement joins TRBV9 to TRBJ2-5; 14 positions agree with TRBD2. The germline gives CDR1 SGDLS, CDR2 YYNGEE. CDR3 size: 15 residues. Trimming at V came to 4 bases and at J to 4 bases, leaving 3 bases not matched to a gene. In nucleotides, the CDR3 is TGTGCCAGCAGCCCGGGACTAGCGGGGGCAGAGACCCAGTACTTC. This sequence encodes CASSPGLAGAETQYF.